The rows below give T cell receptor beta chains drawn from one sample of a study of PD-L1 blockade in urothelial cancer. Sequencing was performed with immunoSEQ multiplex PCR; in TCRdb, only in-frame clones are kept and a portion is missing. This table holds fewer than 65,000 clones, approximately 80% found once. This sample comprised PBMCs, obtained around atezolizumab (anti-PD-L1) treatment. The receptor source for this set is a man between 65 and 85 years old with urothelial cancer. Each CDR3 is given with its conserved first and last residue. A D gene is named only where the DNA matches it firmly.

d_call,v_call,j_call,cdr3_aa,cdr3_nt
NA,TRBV2,TRBJ2-7,CASTRGGAPYEQYF,TGTGCTAGCACTAGAGGGGGGGCGCCCTACGAGCAGTACTTC
NA,TRBV5-4,TRBJ1-4,CASSLYRSNEKLFF,TGTGCCAGCAGCTTGTACAGGAGTAATGAAAAACTGTTTTTT
TRBD2,TRBV4-2,TRBJ2-3,CASSQELAEGPWLYF,TGTGCCAGCAGCCAAGAACTAGCGGAGGGTCCATGGCTGTATTTT
NA,TRBV5-6,TRBJ2-5,CASSLNGGARSETQYF,TGTGCCAGCAGCTTGAATGGGGGCGCGAGGTCGGAGACCCAGTACTTC
TRBD2,TRBV28,TRBJ2-7,CASNTLAGGGEQYF,TGTGCCAGCAATACTTTAGCGGGAGGGGGCGAGCAGTACTTC
TRBD2,TRBV2,TRBJ2-1,CASSLLAGGPREQFF,TGTGCCAGCAGTTTACTAGCGGGAGGGCCACGGGAGCAGTTCTTC
TRBD2,TRBV5-4,TRBJ2-1,CASSFRDYGRNEQFF,TGTGCCAGCAGTTTCCGGGACTATGGTCGCAATGAGCAGTTCTTC
TRBD1,TRBV2,TRBJ2-5,CASSSQGTETQYF,TGTGCCAGCAGTTCACAGGGGACAGAGACCCAGTACTTC
TRBD1,TRBV5-1,TRBJ2-7,CASSMTGDAYEQYF,TGCGCCAGCAGCATGACAGGGGATGCCTACGAGCAGTACTTC
NA,TRBV9,TRBJ1-6,CASSVGEGPHNSPLHF,TGTGCCAGCAGCGTAGGAGAGGGTCCCCATAATTCACCCCTCCACTTT